This T cell receptor beta chain was captured by sequencing in a study of monozygotic twins with inflammatory bowel disease. General study results and limits: No single strong signal or clonotype associated with IBD was supported. Among IBD patients, TCRbeta diversity (inverse Simpson) was lower than in healthy co-twins. The sharing of clonotypes with others was lower in IBD patients than in healthy twins, especially with disease activity.

TCRdb re-called the 5' RACE reads and shows each CDR3 protein once, DNA omitted. The sample includes around 200,000 distinct CDR3 sequences. Concerning this clonotype: Its antigen remains unknown.

The CDR3 covers 15 residues. Germline V gene sequence: CDR1 SGHRS, CDR2 YFSETQ. This sequence was found in a human donor with ulcerative colitis or Crohn's disease, or a healthy co-twin of an affected twin (not recorded which). The chain has TRBV5-1 and TRBJ1-1; TCRdb names TRBD1, which stays unverified in the absence of DNA. The sample taken for sequencing was blood. This CDR3 reads CASSLGAAQVVEAFF.